These 22 T cell receptor beta chains were all obtained from the same sample, sequenced in a study of Graves' ophthalmopathy and Graves' hyperthyroidism. Scientists amplified the TCR beta CDR3 regions from RNA transcripts. HTBI primers were used in a first-round RT-PCR, which preceded a second-round multiplex PCR. TCRdb independently ran MiXCR on the multiplex PCR reads; one entry per CDR3 protein. The data show 650,000 to 900,000 distinct CDR3 sequences, around 40% seen once. The sequenced sample was peripheral blood. All receptors derive from an adult man with Graves' ophthalmopathy.

V is TRBV5-1 and J is TRBJ2-2, with 10 bases lining up with TRBD1. The germline CDR1 and CDR2 sequences are SGHRS and YFSETQ. The J segment lost 7 bases and the V segment lost 4 bases, leaving 10 bases of the junction unmatched. The CDR3 covers 16 residues. The CDR3 nucleotides are TGCGCCAGCAGCCGTACCGGGACAGGGGAAGTCGGGGAGCTGTTTTTT. This translates into CASSRTGTGEVGELFF.

The rearrangement joins TRBV12-3 or TRBV12-4 to TRBJ2-7; 7 bases agree with TRBD2. Unmatched junction bases numbered 10, after V lost 6 bases and J lost 2 bases. The CDR3 consists of 15 residues. CDR3 protein: CASSITSVRAYEQYF. The CDR3 DNA reads TGTGCCAGCAGCATAACTAGCGTCAGAGCCTACGAGCAGTACTTC.

V gene TRBV10-3 combines with J gene TRBJ1-3; no definite D call. Per germline, CDR1 ENHRY and CDR2 SYGVKD. The CDR3 totals 13 residues. Trimming cost V 10 bases and J 4 bases, with 14 bases left between them. The CDR3 DNA reads TGTGCCACCCCACGAACGTCGGGAAACACCATATATTTT. Translating gives CATPRTSGNTIYF.

This clonotype was counted many times. The chain recombines TRBV25-1 with TRBJ2-5; 10 bases fit TRBD2. The CDR3 is 16 amino acids. The germline V gene has CDR1 MGHDK and CDR2 SYGVNS. The trim removed 5 bases at V and 5 bases at J, leaving 11 bases unmatched. CDR3 nucleotide sequence: TGTGCCAGCAGTCTATCTCAAGTTAGCGGGGGGGAGACCCAGTACTTC. Amino acids: CASSLSQVSGGETQYF.

This clonotype has ten or more counts. The chain recombines TRBV2 with TRBJ2-5, with D possibly being TRBD1 or TRBD2 (5 bases each). The ends were cut back, 6 bases at V and 5 bases at J, with 16 bases in the middle. The germline gives CDR1 SNHLY, CDR2 FYNNEI. The CDR3 runs to 14 residues. CDR3 nucleotide sequence: TGTGCCAGCAGCTTGAGGGGCGGACGGGAGACCCAGTACTTC. It is translated as CASSLRGGRETQYF.

This clonotype was counted between two and nine times. The chain joins TRBV6-6 to TRBJ2-7; possibly TRBD1 or TRBD2 for D (5 bases each). V lost 1 base and J 8 bases, leaving 18 bases between the germline ends. There are 15 residues in the CDR3. Germline V gene data show CDR1 as MNHNY and CDR2 as SVGAGI (reference sequence). CDR3 in amino acids: CASSYLGESINQQYF. CDR3 nucleotide sequence: TGTGCCAGCAGTTACTTGGGGGAGAGCATTAACCAGCAGTACTTC.

This clonotype appeared many times. The chain is built from TRBV9 and TRBJ1-1; D not certain. With 0 bases removed from V and 1 base from J, the gap between germline ends came to 7 bases. Germline lookup yields CDR1 SGDLS and CDR2 YYNGEE. CDR3 length: 14 residues. The CDR3 is CASSVASGNTEAFF. The CDR3 DNA follows: TGTGCCAGCAGCGTAGCCTCGGGGAACACTGAAGCTTTCTTT.

This clonotype was counted ten times or more. The chain carries TRBV7-2 and TRBJ2-5; possible D gene TRBD2, 6 bases. Trimming left V 5 bases short and J 5 bases short, with 21 bases between. The CDR3 contains 16 residues. CDR1 is SGHTA, CDR2 FQGNSA, per germline. The CDR3 sequence: CASSPLTGVADETQYF. In DNA form, the CDR3 reads TGTGCCAGCAGCCCCCTGACGGGAGTCGCCGACGAGACCCAGTACTTC.

The J gene is TRBJ2-3, the V gene TRBV29-1; D might be TRBD1 or TRBD2, each matching 5 bases. V lost 8 bases and J lost 4, with 19 bases in between. The germline gives CDR1 SQVTM, CDR2 ANQGSEA. CDR3 length: 14 amino acids. CDR3 DNA sequence: TGCAGCATCACGAATGCAGGGAGCGCAGATACGCAGTATTTT. Translated: CSITNAGSADTQYF.

The V gene is TRBV7-9, the J gene TRBJ2-5; D call uncertain. Germline V gene lookup returns CDR1 SEHNR and CDR2 FQNEAQ (reference sequence). The length of the CDR3 is 12 residues. The V gene lost 4 bases and the J gene lost 5 bases, with 8 bases spanning the gap. The CDR3 DNA reads as TGTGCCAGCAGCTGGGTGGTGGAGACCCAGTACTTC. Amino acids: CASSWVVETQYF.

This chain joins TRBV29-1 and TRBJ1-2, with TRBD1 identical over 9 bases. In germline, CDR1 is SQVTM, CDR2 ANQGSEA. V lost 8 bases, J lost 5 bases, and 6 bases stayed unmatched. The CDR3 is made up of 12 amino acids. The CDR3 DNA sequence: TGCAGCCCGGGACAGGGCGGTTATGGCTACACCTTC. Encoded protein: CSPGQGGYGYTF.

This clonotype was seen a handful of times. The chain employs TRBV19 and TRBJ1-4, with D perhaps matching TRBD1 (6 bases). The CDR3 has 14 residues. Trimming left V 7 bases short and J 0 bases short, with 9 bases between. Germline CDR1 LNHDA, CDR2 SQIVND (reference sequence). CDR3: CASTRGSTNEKLFF. The DNA for the CDR3 is TGTGCCAGTACCAGGGGCTCAACTAATGAAAAACTGTTTTTT.

In its sample, this clonotype was seen many times. The chain combines TRBV7-2 with TRBJ1-3, with 7 bases that match TRBD1. The CDR3 contains 11 residues. Germline values: CDR1 SGHTA, CDR2 FQGNSA. The trim removed 11 bases at V and 4 bases at J, leaving 2 bases unmatched. The CDR3: CAQGQGNTIYF. In nucleotides, the CDR3 is TGTGCCCAGGGACAGGGAAACACCATATATTTT.

This clonotype has ten or more counts. V and J are TRBV29-1 and TRBJ2-7; 7 positions agree with TRBD1. In germline, CDR1 is SQVTM, CDR2 ANQGSEA. The junction had 9 bases not matched to a gene; V was cut back by 5 bases and J by 2 bases. The CDR3 is 14 residues long. The CDR3 DNA follows: TGCAGCGTTTGGGGACAGAGCCCGACCTACGAGCAGTACTTC. Its translation: CSVWGQSPTYEQYF.

A remark on this clonotype: A much bigger clone sits one base away, suggesting this may be a read error. V usage is TRBV15 and J usage is TRBJ1-5; perhaps TRBD1 as D (6 bases). This CDR3 region has 15 residues. Germline V CDR1 and CDR2: LNHNV, YYDKDF (reference sequence). DNA for the CDR3: TGTGCCACCTGCAGGGGAGGGGTGGGCAATCAGCCCCAGCATTTT. As protein: CATCRGGVGNQPQHF.

The chain is built from TRBV7-2 and TRBJ1-2; D gene unclear. Germline CDR1 is SGHTA and CDR2 is FQGNSA. The CDR3 runs 16 residues. Trimming removed 4 bases at V and 2 bases at J, with 17 bases between. CDR3 protein: CASSSREETLNYGYTF. The CDR3 DNA reads TGTGCCAGCAGCTCAAGAGAAGAGACACTCAACTATGGCTACACCTTC. Full variable domain (remainder filled in from reference TRBV7-2 and TRBJ1-2): GAGVSQSPSNKVTEKGKDVELRCDPISGHTALYWYRQSLGQGLEFLIYFQGNSAPDKSGLPSDRFSAERTGGSVSTLTIQRTQQEDSAVYLCASSSREETLNYGYTFGSGTRLTVV.

This clonotype was observed once. V usage is TRBV15 and J usage is TRBJ2-7; TRBD2 aligns across 12 bases. The DNA matches TRBJ2-1 better at its end, which makes the J call doubtful. The V gene's germline CDR1 is LNHNV and CDR2 YYDKDF (reference sequence). There are 14 residues in the CDR3. CDR3 in amino acids: CATSSRLAGASQFF. The CDR3 DNA reads as TGTGCCACCAGCAGTAGACTAGCGGGGGCCTCGCAGTTCTTC.

The chain employs TRBV4-1 and TRBJ1-2, with D unresolved. The CDR3 runs to 13 residues. V was cut by 4 bases and J by 3 bases, with 9 bases left in between. Per germline, CDR1 MGHRA and CDR2 YSYEKL. The CDR3 is CASSRLPHYGYTF. The CDR3 nucleotides are TGCGCCAGCAGCCGCCTACCCCACTATGGCTACACCTTC.

In this sample, this clonotype turned up many times. In DNA form, the CDR3 reads TGCGCCAGCAGTGAGTCGACGGGGGGCTACGAGCAGTACTTC. Amino acid sequence: CASSESTGGYEQYF. V gene TRBV10-1 combines with J gene TRBJ2-7, with TRBD2 identical over 7 bases. V lost 0 bases and J lost 3; bases outside the gene matches: 2. CDR1 and CDR2 from the germline V gene are WNHNN and SYGVQD (reference sequence). This CDR3 contains 14 residues.

This clonotype was found many times. The chain combines TRBV11-2 with TRBJ1-1; D call uncertain. The CDR3 is 14 residues long. Germline V lookup: CDR1 SGHAT, CDR2 FQNNGV. Trimming took off 1 base at V and 0 bases at J, with 6 bases between the two ends. The chain's CDR3 is CASSLGSLNTEAFF. For the CDR3, the DNA is TGTGCCAGCAGCTTAGGCAGCTTGAACACTGAAGCTTTCTTT.

The V call is TRBV6-5, the J call TRBJ1-3; maybe TRBD1 (5 bases). Between the trimmed V and J ends, which lost 2 bases and 1 base, there was a span of 9 bases. CDR3 length: 15 residues. Germline values: CDR1 MNHEY, CDR2 SVGAGI. The CDR3 loop reads CASSYNRRSGNTIYF. For the CDR3, the DNA is TGTGCCAGCAGTTACAACAGGAGGTCTGGAAACACCATATATTTT.

For this clonotype: Since no conserved phenylalanine or tryptophan closes the CDR3, a read error is the likely cause. The rearrangement joins TRBV20-1 to TRBJ1-1, with D unclear. From germline, CDR1 is DFQATT and CDR2 SNEGSKA (reference sequence). The length of the CDR3 is 12 residues. Trimming cost V 3 bases and J 1 base, with 6 bases left between them. In DNA, the CDR3 is TGCAGTGCTAGTCGGCAGAACACTGAAGCTTTCTAT. Translation gives CSASRQNTEAFY.